These 8 T cell receptor beta chains originate from one sample sequenced in a study of OX40 agonist ivuxolimab in advanced cancers. Using immunoSEQ multiplex PCR, the repertoire was profiled, and TCRdb retains in-frame clones only, with some absent. Among around 75,000 clones, 70% to 90% were seen once, and the ten largest hold approximately 1.1%. The material sequenced was CD4+ or CD8+ T cells sorted from blood, taken in a trial of the OX40 agonist ivuxolimab. The receptors come from an adult with an advanced solid tumor such as melanoma, head and neck, liver or kidney cancer.

The rearrangement uses TRBV15 and TRBJ2-1, with TRBD2 matching over 11 bases. Germline trimming cut 5 bases from V and 7 bases from J; bases unmatched to any gene: 10. The germline gives CDR1 LNHNV, CDR2 YYDKDF (reference sequence). The CDR3 runs 16 residues. The CDR3 DNA follows: TGTGCCACCAGCGGTCTTCTAGCGGGGGGCAGGAATGAGCAGTTCTTC. Amino acids: CATSGLLAGGRNEQFF.

V gene TRBV4-2 combines with J gene TRBJ1-5; TRBD1 aligns across 7 bases. Per the germline V gene, CDR1 is LGHNA and CDR2 is YNFKEQ. CDR3 length: 15 residues. The ends lost 0 bases at V and 7 bases at J; junction bases unmatched: 6. CDR3 in amino acids: CASSQDWDSDQPQHF. CDR3 nucleotides: TGTGCCAGCAGCCAAGATTGGGACAGCGACCAGCCCCAGCATTTT.

CDR3 loop: CASTPLAGVSYEQYF. The CDR3 DNA follows: TGTGCCAGCACCCCCCTAGCGGGCGTCTCCTACGAGCAGTACTTC. The J gene is TRBJ2-7, the V gene TRBV27; 8 bases match TRBD2. The CDR3 is 15 residues long. The V gene's germline CDR1 is MNHEY and CDR2 SMNVEV (reference sequence). J gave up 0 bases and V 7 bases, and 8 bases lay outside the gene matches.

The chain uses TRBV19 and TRBJ2-7; D perhaps matches TRBD1 (5 bases). CDR1 is LNHDA and CDR2 is SQIVND in the germline V gene (reference sequence). V lost 2 bases, J lost 2 bases, and 16 bases lay in between. This CDR3 has 16 amino acids. The chain's CDR3 is CASSISARVVAYEQYF. DNA for the CDR3: TGTGCCAGTAGTATATCTGCCAGGGTAGTGGCCTACGAGCAGTACTTC.

This clone was recorded once. The genes are TRBV5-6 and TRBJ2-5; no definite D call. The CDR3 runs to 16 residues. CDR1 and CDR2 from the germline V gene are SGHDT and YYEEEE. The V end was cut by 4 bases, the J end by 0 bases, with 16 bases between. CDR3 DNA sequence: TGTGCCAGCAGCCCAGAGCTGGGGTCGTACCAAGAGACCCAGTACTTC. Translation gives CASSPELGSYQETQYF.

Concerning this clone: The junction differs from germline at one of its ends, possibly a read error. The chain uses TRBV6-5 and TRBJ1-3, with TRBD1 matching over 7 bases. CDR3 length: 11 residues. The germline CDR1 and CDR2 sequences are MNHEY and SVGAGI. CDR3 DNA: TGTGCCAGCAGTACAGGGGCTTCTACCCATTTT. Residues: CASSTGASTHF.

In this sample, this clone turned up a few times. V usage is TRBV7-2 and J usage is TRBJ2-1; TRBD1 matches at 8 bases. The CDR3 is made up of 14 amino acids. The V gene end was trimmed by 5 bases and the J gene end by 5 bases; junction bases not matched to a gene: 5. Germline-derived CDR1 and CDR2 are SGHTA and FQGNSA. CDR3 nucleotide sequence: TGTGCCAGCAGCCCAGGACAGGGTCACAATGAGCAGTTCTTC. It is translated as CASSPGQGHNEQFF.

This clone was found once. This chain connects TRBV5-6 to TRBJ1-2; D call uncertain. This CDR3 comprises 13 residues. Trimming cost V 0 bases and J 4 bases, with 7 bases left between them. Per the germline V gene, CDR1 is SGHDT and CDR2 is YYEEEE. The CDR3 DNA reads TGTGCCAGCAGCTTGGGACCCTCCTATGGCTACACCTTC. As protein: CASSLGPSYGYTF.